This T cell receptor (beta chain) came from a study of CD8+CD57+ T cells in acquired aplastic anemia (dated by TCRdb to 2016 to 2018). Study-level background: A mean of about 3.2 ug of DNA, ranging from about 0.17 to 30 ug, was extracted from sorted CD4+ and CD8+ cells. CD8+CD57+ expansion was defined as a frequency above the mean frequency observed in healthy subjects.

Profiling of TCR beta VDJ combinations and CDR3 sequences used genomic DNA as the template. An Illumina HiSeq 2000 was used for TCR repertoire sequencing. The published analysis was carried out like this. TRBV/TRBJ rearrangement plots, CDR3 size and DJ length profiles, and Simpson's diversity index were used to assess repertoires. Whichever DNA sequence was most abundant in the deep sequencing data was defined as the immunodominant clone. CDR3 amino acid sequences were checked for sharing between subjects and were compared against published repertoires and the VDJdb database. TCRdb reprocessing: public reads trimmed at Q25 with fastp, clones called with MiXCR, in-frame beta chains kept. For every CDR3 protein sequence, its rows merge into one entry that carries the most common genes and DNA. Clone size and V and J calls follow TCRdb, not the original study. The sample profile shows a few hundred thousand distinct CDR3 sequences; about three fifths of them were found once. Of the sample, roughly 1.2% falls within the top ten clones.

Measured from the cysteine to the phenylalanine, the CDR3 is 16 residues long. Only the CDR3 DNA stays, 48 bases, in frame from base 1. Reading the germline V gene gives CDR1 KGHDR and CDR2 SFDVKD. Ends trimmed: V by 2 bases, J by 5 bases; bases unmatched to a gene: 5. Broad study findings and their caveats: CD8+ Simpson's diversity did not differ significantly between patients and healthy controls (P=0.060). Around 28 CD8+ CDR3 sequences were found to be shared between patients and controls, but these sequences appeared to be highly expressed in patients and within the immunodominant clones of the patients.

The patients picked for sequencing were ones in whom flow cytometry had shown an expansion of CD8+CD57+ cells. Every patient had a diagnosis of severe acquired aplastic anemia based on International Study of Aplastic Anemia and Agranulocytosis and Camitta criteria. At the time blood was sampled, none of the patients had received any therapy. TCR repertoires of sorted CD4+ and CD8+ blood T cells from severe aplastic anemia patients and healthy subjects were deep-sequenced in the study. Patients were enrolled under clinicaltrials.gov protocols 00001620, 01623167, 00001397, 00071045, 00081523 and 00961064 in the USA. Ficoll-Paque density gradient centrifugation was used to isolate peripheral blood mononuclear cells. CD4+ and CD8+ T cells were sorted by FACS or magnetic beads before DNA extraction. This clonotype was recorded many times. The antigen it recognizes is unknown. Per-nucleotide qualities are absent, and no much larger clonotype sits a single base away.

The receptor was isolated from a human donor with aplastic anemia. Sequenced: sorted CD4+, CD8+, or CD8+CD57+ T cells (not recorded which) from PBMCs. The chain uses TRBV24-1 and TRBJ2-5; 12 bases in between match TRBD1. The nucleotide sequence is given as TGTGCCACCAGTGATTCGGGACAGGGGGCTGGGGAGACCCAGTACTTC. Translated, it reads CATSDSGQGAGETQYF.